This T cell receptor (beta chain) was recovered during a study of chemoradiotherapy in HPV16-positive cancers. Notes on the study in general: Candidate HPV-specific clones and E7-related TCR motifs grew in tumor during treatment.

Sequencing used immunoSEQ multiplex PCR; TCRdb keeps in-frame clones, though not all of them. The table has about 7,600 clones, roughly 83% seen once. The CDR3 runs to 14 residues. Trimming removed 4 bases at V and 5 bases at J, with 12 bases between. Germline V gene data show CDR1 as SGHAT and CDR2 as FQDESV (reference sequence). About this clone: The antigen is undetermined.

This chain uses TRBV11-1 with TRBJ1-5, with D possibly matching TRBD1 (5 bases). The sequencing used blood, collected from a patient who underwent chemoradiotherapy. The origin of this receptor is a human donor with HPV-associated anogenital cancer. The CDR3: CASSSQGRDQPQHF. Here the CDR3 DNA reads TGTGCCAGCAGCTCGCAGGGAAGGGATCAGCCCCAGCATTTT.